This T cell receptor (beta chain) was found in a study of blood T cell repertoires in COVID-19. V shed 3 bases and J shed 3 bases, with 15 bases lying between them. CDR3 length: 15 residues. Germline loops: CDR1 SQVTM, CDR2 ANQGSEA. TCRdb's copy holds only in-frame clones and misses some; the assay was immunoSEQ multiplex PCR. The data hold 150,000 to 200,000 clones, with around 86% observed a single time. Material for sequencing was PBMCs or T cells enriched from blood (not recorded which). The rearrangement links TRBV29-1 to TRBJ1-3; perhaps TRBD1 as D (6 bases). The origin of this receptor is a woman in her thirties or forties in a cohort exposed to, infected with or recovered from COVID-19 (not recorded which). CDR3 DNA: TGCAGCGTTGAGGTGAAGGGGGTTTTTGGAAACACCATATATTTT. This codes for CSVEVKGVFGNTIYF.